One T cell receptor (beta chain) is described in this entry. The junction departs from germline at one end; a sequencing error may be responsible. The germline CDR1 and CDR2 sequences are MNHNS and SASEGT. There are 13 residues in the CDR3. The sample belongs to a study of tumor-infiltrating lymphocytes in primary liver carcinoma. Taking about 19-32 mg of unsorted bulk tissue, the authors co-extracted RNA and DNA. The patients presented with primary liver carcinoma, which was managed through surgical resection. Production of TCR beta cDNA used around 0.45 ug total RNA together with a constant-region primer. Three nested multiplex PCR rounds, a slightly modified ARM-PCR, produced the libraries for TCR beta. Researchers ran the first two PCR rounds for around 10 cycles each with TRBV1-TRBV30 forward primers and a C-beta reverse primer. Each CDR3 protein is one row after TCRdb ran MiXCR on the multiplex PCR reads. The sample records around 47,000 distinct CDR3 sequences, around 70% being singletons.

This TCR was sampled from a man in his forties or fifties with primary liver carcinoma and hepatitis B virus infection. Material for sequencing was liver tumor tissue from sampling region 2. As to subset: tumor region T2, inferior pole. The V and J genes are TRBV6-1 and TRBJ2-1; D possibly corresponds to TRBD2 (5 bases). CDR3 loop: CARRERKNNEHFF. CDR3 nucleotides: TGTGCCAGGAGAGAGCGGAAAAACAATGAGCACTTCTTC.